These 11 T cell receptor beta chains originate from one sample sequenced in a study of identical twins. TCRdb re-derived calls from the 5' RACE reads in MiXCR, one entry per CDR3 protein. In the table there are more than 1.5 million distinct CDR3 sequences, roughly 35% of which are singletons. Sequenced input: cord blood. These receptors came from a newborn girl in good health.

This chain uses TRBV5-1 with TRBJ2-1; tentative D call: TRBD2 (6 bases). CDR1 is SGHRS and CDR2 is YFSETQ in the germline V gene. The V end lost 0 bases, the J end lost 6 bases, and 13 bases lay between the germline ends. This CDR3 has 15 residues. In DNA form, the CDR3 reads TGCGCCAGCAGCTTGGGACTAGGGGTGAGCAATGAGCAGTTCTTC. Its protein product is CASSLGLGVSNEQFF.

The rearrangement links TRBV4-1 to TRBJ1-2, with TRBD1 identical over 7 bases. V was pared by 1 base and J by 3 bases, with 8 bases of the junction left unmatched. Germline CDR1 and CDR2: MGHRA and YSYEKL. The length of the CDR3 is 16 residues. For the CDR3, the DNA is TGCGCCAGCAGCCAAGTTGGGGTACAGGGGTACTATGGCTACACCTTC. The encoded protein is CASSQVGVQGYYGYTF.

DNA of the CDR3: TGCAGTGCTGGCCTGCCGTGGGGGGGTTCCTACAATGAGCAGTTCTTC. This translates into CSAGLPWGGSYNEQFF. The V gene is TRBV20-1, the J gene TRBJ2-1, with 7 bases aligning to TRBD2. V shed 5 bases and J 1 base; nucleotides not matched to a gene: 11. The CDR3 runs 16 residues. The germline CDR1 and CDR2 sequences are DFQATT and SNEGSKA (reference sequence).

CDR3 DNA: TGCAGTGCTGTGGCCCGGCTTAACACTGAAGCTTTCTTT. It codes for CSAVARLNTEAFF. The rearrangement joins TRBV20-1 to TRBJ1-1; D is uncertain. V lost 5 bases to trimming and J lost 2 bases, with 12 bases between them. This CDR3 region has 13 residues. From germline, CDR1 is DFQATT and CDR2 SNEGSKA (reference sequence).

This clonotype was counted a single time. The chain recombines TRBV28 with TRBJ2-5, with 7 positions matching TRBD1. After removal of 7 bases from V and 5 bases from J, the junction contained 7 bases not matched to a gene. The germline CDR1 and CDR2 sequences are MDHEN and SYDVKM. The CDR3 is made up of 13 amino acids. In DNA form, the CDR3 reads TGTGCCAGCACCACCTTGGACAGGGAGACCCAGTACTTC. Translating it yields CASTTLDRETQYF.

This clonotype was seen many times. V gene TRBV6-1 combines with J gene TRBJ1-2; no clear D gene. Per germline, CDR1 MNHNS and CDR2 SASEGT. Trimming took 4 bases from V and 0 from J, leaving 6 bases between them. CDR3 length: 13 residues. CDR3 loop: CASSVTPNYGYTF. CDR3 bases: TGTGCCAGCAGTGTGACACCTAACTATGGCTACACCTTC.

The CDR3 bases are TGTGCCAGCAGTCGCTTCGGACAGAGGGGCACAGATACGCAGTATTTT. Translation gives CASSRFGQRGTDTQYF. The chain uses TRBV6-1 and TRBJ2-3; TRBD1 is a possible D gene (6 bases). Trimming pared 5 bases from V and 1 base from J, leaving 16 bases between. Germline values: CDR1 MNHNS, CDR2 SASEGT. There are 16 residues in the CDR3.

This clonotype was recorded a few times. The junction departs from the called germline gene at one end, perhaps through a read error. This rearrangement joins TRBV29-1 to TRBJ2-5, with D unresolved. This CDR3 has 12 residues. The germline CDR1 and CDR2 sequences are SQVTM and ANQGSEA. CDR3: CGVEAYQETQYF. CDR3 coding DNA: TGCGGCGTTGAGGCGTACCAAGAGACCCAGTACTTC.

V and J are TRBV4-1 and TRBJ2-4; D call uncertain. This CDR3 spans 14 amino acids. The V and J ends lost 3 bases and 4 bases respectively, with 10 bases between them. Germline V gives CDR1 MGHRA, CDR2 YSYEKL. The CDR3 bases are TGCGCCAGCAGCCACGATTGGGGTAAAAACATTCAGTACTTC. Translating gives CASSHDWGKNIQYF.

V usage is TRBV28 and J usage is TRBJ2-7, with 9 bases identical to TRBD2. Germline V gives CDR1 MDHEN, CDR2 SYDVKM. The CDR3 is made up of 17 amino acids. V was clipped by 2 bases and J by 0 bases; unmatched bases: 8. The CDR3 here is CASSLVGLAGISYEQYF. The DNA of the CDR3 is TGTGCCAGCAGTTTAGTAGGTCTAGCGGGAATCTCCTACGAGCAGTACTTC.

There are a few counts of this clonotype. The gene calls are TRBV5-6 and TRBJ2-1; D perhaps matches TRBD1 (5 bases). The germline CDR1 and CDR2 sequences are SGHDT and YYEEEE. The CDR3 is made up of 14 amino acids. The germline V and J ends were trimmed by 1 base and 7 bases, with 12 bases remaining between them. CDR3 sequence (DNA): TGTGCCAGCAGCTTGTGGAAGGGGTTGAATGAGCAGTTCTTC. The encoded protein is CASSLWKGLNEQFF.